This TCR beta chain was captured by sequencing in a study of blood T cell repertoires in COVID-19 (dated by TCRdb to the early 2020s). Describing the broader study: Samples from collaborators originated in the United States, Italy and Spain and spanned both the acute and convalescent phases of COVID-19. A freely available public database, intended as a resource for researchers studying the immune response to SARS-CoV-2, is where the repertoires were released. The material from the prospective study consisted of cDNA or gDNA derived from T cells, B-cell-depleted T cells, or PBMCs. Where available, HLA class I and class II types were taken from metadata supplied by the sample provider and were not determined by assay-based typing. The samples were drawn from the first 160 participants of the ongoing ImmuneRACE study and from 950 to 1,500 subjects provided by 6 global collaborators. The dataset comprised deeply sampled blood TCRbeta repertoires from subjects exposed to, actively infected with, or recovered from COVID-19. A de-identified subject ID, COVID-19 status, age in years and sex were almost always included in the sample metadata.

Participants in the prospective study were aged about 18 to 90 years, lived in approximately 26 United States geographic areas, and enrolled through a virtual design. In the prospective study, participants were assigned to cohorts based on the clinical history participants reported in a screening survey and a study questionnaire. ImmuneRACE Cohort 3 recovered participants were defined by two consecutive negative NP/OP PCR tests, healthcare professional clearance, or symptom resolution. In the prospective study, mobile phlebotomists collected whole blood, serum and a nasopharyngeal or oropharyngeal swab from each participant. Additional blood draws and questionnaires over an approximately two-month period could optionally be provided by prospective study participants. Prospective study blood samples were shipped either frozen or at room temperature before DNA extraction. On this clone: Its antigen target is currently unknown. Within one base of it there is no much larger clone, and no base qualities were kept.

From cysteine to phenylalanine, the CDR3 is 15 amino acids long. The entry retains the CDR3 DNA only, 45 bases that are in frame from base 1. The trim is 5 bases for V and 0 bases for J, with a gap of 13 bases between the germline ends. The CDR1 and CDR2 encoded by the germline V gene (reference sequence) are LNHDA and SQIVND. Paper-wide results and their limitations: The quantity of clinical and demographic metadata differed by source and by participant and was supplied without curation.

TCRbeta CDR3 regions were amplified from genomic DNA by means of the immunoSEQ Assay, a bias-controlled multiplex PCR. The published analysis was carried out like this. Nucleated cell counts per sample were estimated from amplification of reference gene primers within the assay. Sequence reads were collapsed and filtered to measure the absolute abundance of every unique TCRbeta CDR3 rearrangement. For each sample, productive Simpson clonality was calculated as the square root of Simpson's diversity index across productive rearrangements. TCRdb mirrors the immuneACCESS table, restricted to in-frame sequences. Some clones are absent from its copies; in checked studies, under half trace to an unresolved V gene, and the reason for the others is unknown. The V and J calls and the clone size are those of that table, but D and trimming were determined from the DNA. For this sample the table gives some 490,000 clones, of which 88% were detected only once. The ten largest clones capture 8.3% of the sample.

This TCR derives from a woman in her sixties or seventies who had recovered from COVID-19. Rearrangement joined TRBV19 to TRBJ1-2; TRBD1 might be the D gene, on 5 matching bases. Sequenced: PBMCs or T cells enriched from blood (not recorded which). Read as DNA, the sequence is TGTGCCAGTAGTTATGGGGCGGCAGCTAACTATGGCTACACCTTC. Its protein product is CASSYGAAANYGYTF.